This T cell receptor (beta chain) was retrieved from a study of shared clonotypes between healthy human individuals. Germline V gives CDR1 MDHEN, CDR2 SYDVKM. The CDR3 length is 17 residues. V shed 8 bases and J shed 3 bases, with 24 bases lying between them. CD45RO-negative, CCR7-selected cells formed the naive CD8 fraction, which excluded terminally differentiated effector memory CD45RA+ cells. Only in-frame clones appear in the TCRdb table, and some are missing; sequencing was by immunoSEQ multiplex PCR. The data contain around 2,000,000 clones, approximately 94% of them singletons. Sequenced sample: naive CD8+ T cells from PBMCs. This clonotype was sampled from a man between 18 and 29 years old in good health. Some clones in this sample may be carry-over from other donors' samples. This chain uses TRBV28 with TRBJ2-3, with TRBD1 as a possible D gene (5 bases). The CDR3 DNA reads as TGTGCCAGCCATACCATAGTGCAGGGAATTTGGACAGATACGCAGTATTTT. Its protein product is CASHTIVQGIWTDTQYF.